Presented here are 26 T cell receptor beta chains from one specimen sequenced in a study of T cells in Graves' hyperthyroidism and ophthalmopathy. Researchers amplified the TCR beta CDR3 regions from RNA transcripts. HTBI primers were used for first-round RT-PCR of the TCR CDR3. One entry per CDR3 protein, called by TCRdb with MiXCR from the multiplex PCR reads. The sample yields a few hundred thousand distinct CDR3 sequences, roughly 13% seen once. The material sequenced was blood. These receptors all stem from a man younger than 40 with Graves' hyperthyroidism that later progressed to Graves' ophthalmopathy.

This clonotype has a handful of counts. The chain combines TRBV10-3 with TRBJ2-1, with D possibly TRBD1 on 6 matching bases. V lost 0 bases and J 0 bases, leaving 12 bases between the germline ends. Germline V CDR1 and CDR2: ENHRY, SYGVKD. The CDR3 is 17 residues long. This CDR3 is CAISESGHVGSYNEQFF. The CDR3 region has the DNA TGTGCCATCAGTGAGTCGGGACATGTTGGCTCCTACAATGAGCAGTTCTTC.

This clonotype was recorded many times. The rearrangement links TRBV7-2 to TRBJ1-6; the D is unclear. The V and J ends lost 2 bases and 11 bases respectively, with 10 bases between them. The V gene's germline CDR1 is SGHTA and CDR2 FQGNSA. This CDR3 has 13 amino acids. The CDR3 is CASSLLREAPLHF. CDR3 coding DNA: TGTGCCAGCAGCTTACTCAGAGAAGCACCCCTCCACTTT.

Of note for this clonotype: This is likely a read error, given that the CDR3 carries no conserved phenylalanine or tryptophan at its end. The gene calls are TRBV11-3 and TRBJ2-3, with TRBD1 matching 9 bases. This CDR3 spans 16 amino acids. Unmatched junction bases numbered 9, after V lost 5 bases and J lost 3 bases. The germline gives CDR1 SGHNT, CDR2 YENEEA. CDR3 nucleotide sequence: TGTGCCAGCAGCCGCCTCACCGGGACAGGGACAGATACGCAGTATTCT. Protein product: CASSRLTGTGTDTQYS.

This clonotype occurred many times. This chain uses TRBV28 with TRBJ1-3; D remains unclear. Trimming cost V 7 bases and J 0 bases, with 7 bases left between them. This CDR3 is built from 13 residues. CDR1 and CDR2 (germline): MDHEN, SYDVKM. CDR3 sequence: CASTRFSGNTIYF. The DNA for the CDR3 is TGTGCCAGCACTAGGTTCTCTGGAAACACCATATATTTT.

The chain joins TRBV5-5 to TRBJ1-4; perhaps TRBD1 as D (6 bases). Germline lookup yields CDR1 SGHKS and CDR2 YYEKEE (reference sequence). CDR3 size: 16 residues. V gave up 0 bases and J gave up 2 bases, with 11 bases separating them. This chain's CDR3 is CASSLDLGATNEKLFF. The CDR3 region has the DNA TGTGCCAGCAGCTTGGATTTGGGGGCGACTAATGAAAAACTGTTTTTT.

CDR3 protein: CASWTRDRGQEEQFF. The DNA for the CDR3 is TGTGCCAGCTGGACCCGGGACAGGGGGCAGGAGGAGCAGTTCTTC. The chain employs TRBV28 and TRBJ2-1, with 12 bases that match TRBD1. The J segment lost 10 bases and the V segment lost 8 bases, leaving 12 bases of the junction unmatched. The CDR3 covers 15 residues. CDR1 MDHEN and CDR2 SYDVKM come from the germline V gene. Supplemented by reference TRBV28 and TRBJ2-1, the full variable domain reads DVKVTQSSRYLVKRTGEKVFLECVQDMDHENMFWYRQDPGLGLRLIYFSYDVKMKEKGDIPEGYSVSREKKERFSLILESASTNQTSMYLCASWTRDRGQEEQFFGPGTRLTVL.

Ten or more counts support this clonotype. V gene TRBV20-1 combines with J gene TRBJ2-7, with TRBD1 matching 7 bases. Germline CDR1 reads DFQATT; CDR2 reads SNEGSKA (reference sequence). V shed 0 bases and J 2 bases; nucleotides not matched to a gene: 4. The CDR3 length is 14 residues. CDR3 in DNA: TGCAGTGCTAGAGATCTAGGGGGCACCTACGAGCAGTACTTC. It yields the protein CSARDLGGTYEQYF.

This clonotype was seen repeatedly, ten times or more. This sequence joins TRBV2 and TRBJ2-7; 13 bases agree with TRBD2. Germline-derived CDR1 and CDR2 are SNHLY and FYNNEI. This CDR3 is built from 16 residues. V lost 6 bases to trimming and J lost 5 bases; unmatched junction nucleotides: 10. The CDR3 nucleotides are TGTGCCAGCAGCTTATACGTGACTAGCGGGGGGCACGAGCAGTACTTC. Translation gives CASSLYVTSGGHEQYF.

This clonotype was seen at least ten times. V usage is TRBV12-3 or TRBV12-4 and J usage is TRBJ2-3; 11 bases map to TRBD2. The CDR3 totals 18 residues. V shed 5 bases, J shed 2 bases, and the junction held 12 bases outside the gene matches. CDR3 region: CASSQGTSGVRHTDTQYF. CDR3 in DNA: TGTGCCAGCAGTCAAGGGACTAGCGGAGTTCGCCACACAGATACGCAGTATTTT.

CDR3 nucleotides: TGCAGTGCTAGAACCCATACAGGAGAGAACTACAATGAGCAGTTCTTC. Its translation: CSARTHTGENYNEQFF. The genes are TRBV20-1 and TRBJ2-1, with D possibly matching TRBD1 (5 bases). V lost 2 bases and J lost 3, with 17 bases in between. The CDR3 sequence is 16 residues long. The germline CDR1 and CDR2 sequences are DFQATT and SNEGSKA (reference sequence).

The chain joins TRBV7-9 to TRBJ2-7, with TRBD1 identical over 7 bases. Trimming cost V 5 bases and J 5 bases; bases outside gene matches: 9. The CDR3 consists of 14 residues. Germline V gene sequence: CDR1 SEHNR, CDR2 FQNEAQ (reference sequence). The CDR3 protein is CASSARDSINEQYF. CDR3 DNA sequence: TGTGCCAGCAGCGCCCGGGACAGCATCAACGAGCAGTACTTC. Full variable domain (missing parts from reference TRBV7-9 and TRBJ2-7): DTGVSQNPRHKITKRGQNVTFRCDPISEHNRLYWYRQTLGQGPEFLTYFQNEAQLEKSRLLSDRFSAERPKGSFSTLEIQRTEQGDSAMYLCASSARDSINEQYFGPGTRLTVT.

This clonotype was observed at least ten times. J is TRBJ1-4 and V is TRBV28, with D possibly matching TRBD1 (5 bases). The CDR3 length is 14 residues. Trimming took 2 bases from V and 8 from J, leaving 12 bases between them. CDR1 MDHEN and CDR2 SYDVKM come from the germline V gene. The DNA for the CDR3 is TGTGCCAGCAGTTTACGGGGGTTGGGCGAAAAACTGTTTTTT. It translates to CASSLRGLGEKLFF.

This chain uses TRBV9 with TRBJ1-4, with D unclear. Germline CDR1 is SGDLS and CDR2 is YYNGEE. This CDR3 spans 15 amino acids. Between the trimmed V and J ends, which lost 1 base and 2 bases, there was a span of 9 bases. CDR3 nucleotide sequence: TGTGCCAGCAGCGTATTCGGCAGGACTAATGAAAAACTGTTTTTT. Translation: CASSVFGRTNEKLFF.

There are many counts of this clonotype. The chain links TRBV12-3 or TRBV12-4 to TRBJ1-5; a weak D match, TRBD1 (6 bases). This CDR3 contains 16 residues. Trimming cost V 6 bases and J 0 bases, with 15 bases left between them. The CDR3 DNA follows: TGTGCCAGCAGACTATTACAGGGTTATAGCAATCAGCCCCAGCATTTT. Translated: CASRLLQGYSNQPQHF.

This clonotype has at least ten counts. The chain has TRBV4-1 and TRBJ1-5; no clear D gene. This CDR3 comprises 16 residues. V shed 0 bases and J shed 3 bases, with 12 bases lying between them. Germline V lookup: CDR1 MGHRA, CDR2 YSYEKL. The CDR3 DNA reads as TGCGCCAGCAGCCAAGATGCAAGTCAGCTCAATCAGCCCCAGCATTTT. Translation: CASSQDASQLNQPQHF.

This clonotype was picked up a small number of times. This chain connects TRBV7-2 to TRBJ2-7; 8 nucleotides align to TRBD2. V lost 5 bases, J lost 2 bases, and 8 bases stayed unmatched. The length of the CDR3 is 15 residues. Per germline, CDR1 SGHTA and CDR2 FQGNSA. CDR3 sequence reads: CASSPQSGGTYEQYF. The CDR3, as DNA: TGTGCCAGCAGCCCTCAGAGCGGGGGAACCTACGAGCAGTACTTC. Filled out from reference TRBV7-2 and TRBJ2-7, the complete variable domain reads GAGVSQSPSNKVTEKGKDVELRCDPISGHTALYWYRQSLGQGLEFLIYFQGNSAPDKSGLPSDRFSAERTGGSVSTLTIQRTQQEDSAVYLCASSPQSGGTYEQYFGPGTRLTVT.

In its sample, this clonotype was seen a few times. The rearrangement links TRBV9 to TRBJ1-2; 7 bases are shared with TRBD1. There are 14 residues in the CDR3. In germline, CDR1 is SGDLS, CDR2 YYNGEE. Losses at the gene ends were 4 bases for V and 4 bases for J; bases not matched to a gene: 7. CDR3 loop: CASSFGTESYGYTF. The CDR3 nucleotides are TGTGCCAGCAGCTTTGGGACAGAGAGCTATGGCTACACCTTC.

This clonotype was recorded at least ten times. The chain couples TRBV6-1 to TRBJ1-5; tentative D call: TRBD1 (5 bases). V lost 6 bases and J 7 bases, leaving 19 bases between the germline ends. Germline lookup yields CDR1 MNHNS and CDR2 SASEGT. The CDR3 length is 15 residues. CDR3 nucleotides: TGTGCCAGCAGCGCCTTACAGGTCCCCCAGCAGCCCCAGCATTTT. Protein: CASSALQVPQQPQHF.

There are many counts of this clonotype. The CDR3 bases are TGTGCCAGCAACTCGGCGGGTGAAGAGACCCAGTACTTC. Translating it yields CASNSAGEETQYF. The chain couples TRBV12-3 or TRBV12-4 to TRBJ2-5; tentative D call: TRBD2 (5 bases). Trimming took off 7 bases at V and 3 bases at J, with 12 bases between the two ends. This CDR3 region has 13 residues.

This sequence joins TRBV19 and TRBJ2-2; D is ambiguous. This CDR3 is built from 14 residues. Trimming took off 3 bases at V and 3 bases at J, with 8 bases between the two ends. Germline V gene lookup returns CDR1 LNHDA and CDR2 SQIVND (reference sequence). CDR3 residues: CASSINSDTGELFF. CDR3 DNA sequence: TGTGCCAGTAGTATCAATTCAGACACCGGGGAGCTGTTTTTT.

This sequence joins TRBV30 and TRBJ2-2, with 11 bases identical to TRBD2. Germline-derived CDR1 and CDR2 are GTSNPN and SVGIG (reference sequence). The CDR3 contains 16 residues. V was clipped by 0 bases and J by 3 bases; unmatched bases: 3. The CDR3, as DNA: TGTGCCTGGAGTGTAGGTAGCGGGGGGGACACCGGGGAGCTGTTTTTT. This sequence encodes CAWSVGSGGDTGELFF.

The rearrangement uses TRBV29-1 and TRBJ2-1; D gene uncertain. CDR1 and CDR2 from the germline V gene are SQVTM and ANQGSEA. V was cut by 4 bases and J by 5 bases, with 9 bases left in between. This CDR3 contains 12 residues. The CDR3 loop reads CSVGLVNNEQFF. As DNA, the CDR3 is TGCAGCGTTGGGTTGGTGAACAATGAGCAGTTCTTC.

CDR3 region: CSAPGTGISNQPQHF. For the CDR3, the DNA is TGCAGTGCTCCCGGGACAGGGATTAGCAATCAGCCCCAGCATTTT. The chain links TRBV20-1 to TRBJ1-5; 9 bases map to TRBD1. Germline V gene sequence: CDR1 DFQATT, CDR2 SNEGSKA (reference sequence). Trimming took 5 bases from V and 0 from J; bases not matched to a gene: 5. This CDR3 is 15 amino acids long.

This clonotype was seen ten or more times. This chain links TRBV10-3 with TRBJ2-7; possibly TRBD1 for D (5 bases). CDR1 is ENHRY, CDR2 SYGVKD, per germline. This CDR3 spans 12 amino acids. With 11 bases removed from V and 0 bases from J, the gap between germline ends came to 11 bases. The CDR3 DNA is TGTGCCCGACGACAGTACTCCTACGAGCAGTACTTC. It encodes CARRQYSYEQYF.

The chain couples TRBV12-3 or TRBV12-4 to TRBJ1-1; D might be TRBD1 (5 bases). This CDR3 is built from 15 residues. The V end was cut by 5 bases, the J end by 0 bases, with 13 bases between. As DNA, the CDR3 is TGTGCCAGCAGTCCCTGGGGGGATCTGAACACTGAAGCTTTCTTT. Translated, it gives CASSPWGDLNTEAFF.

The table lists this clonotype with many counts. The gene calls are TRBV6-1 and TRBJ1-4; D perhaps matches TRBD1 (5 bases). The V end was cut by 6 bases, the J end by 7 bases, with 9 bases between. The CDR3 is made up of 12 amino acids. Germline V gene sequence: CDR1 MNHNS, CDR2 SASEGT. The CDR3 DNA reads TGTGCCAGCAGAGGGGTTGGTGAAAAACTGTTTTTT. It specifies CASRGVGEKLFF.